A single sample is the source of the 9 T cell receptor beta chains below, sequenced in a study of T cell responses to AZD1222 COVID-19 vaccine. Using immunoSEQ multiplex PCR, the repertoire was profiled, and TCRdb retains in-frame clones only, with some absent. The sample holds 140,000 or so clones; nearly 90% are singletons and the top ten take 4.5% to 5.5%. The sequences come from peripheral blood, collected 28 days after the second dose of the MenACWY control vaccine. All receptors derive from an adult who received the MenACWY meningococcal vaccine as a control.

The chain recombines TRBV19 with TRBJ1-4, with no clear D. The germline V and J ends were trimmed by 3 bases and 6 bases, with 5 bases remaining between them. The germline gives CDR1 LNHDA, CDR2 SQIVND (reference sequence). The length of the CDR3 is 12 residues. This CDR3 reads CASSMGDEKLFF. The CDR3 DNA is TGTGCCAGTAGTATGGGCGATGAAAAACTGTTTTTT.

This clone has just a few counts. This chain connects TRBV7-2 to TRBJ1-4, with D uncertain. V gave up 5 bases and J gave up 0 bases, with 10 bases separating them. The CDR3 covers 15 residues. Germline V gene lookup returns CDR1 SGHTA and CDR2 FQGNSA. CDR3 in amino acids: CASSPQQATNEKLFF. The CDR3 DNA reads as TGTGCCAGCAGCCCACAGCAGGCAACTAATGAAAAACTGTTTTTT.

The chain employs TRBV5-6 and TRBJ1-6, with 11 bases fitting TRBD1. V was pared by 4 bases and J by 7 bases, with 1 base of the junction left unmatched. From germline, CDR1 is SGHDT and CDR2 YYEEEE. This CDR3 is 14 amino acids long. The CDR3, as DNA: TGTGCCAGCAGCCGGACAGGGGGCAATTCACCCCTCCACTTT. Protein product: CASSRTGGNSPLHF. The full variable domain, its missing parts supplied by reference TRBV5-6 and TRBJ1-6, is DAGVTQSPTHLIKTRGQQVTLRCSPKSGHDTVSWYQQALGQGPQFIFQYYEEEERQRGNFPDRFSGHQFPNYSSELNVNALLLGDSALYLCASSRTGGNSPLHFGNGTRLTVT.

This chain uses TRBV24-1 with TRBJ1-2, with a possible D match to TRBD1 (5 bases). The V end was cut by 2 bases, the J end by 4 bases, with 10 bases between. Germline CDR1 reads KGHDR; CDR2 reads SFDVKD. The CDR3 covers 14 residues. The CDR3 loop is CATSDSGGFYGYTF. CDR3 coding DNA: TGTGCCACCAGTGATTCGGGGGGATTCTATGGCTACACCTTC.

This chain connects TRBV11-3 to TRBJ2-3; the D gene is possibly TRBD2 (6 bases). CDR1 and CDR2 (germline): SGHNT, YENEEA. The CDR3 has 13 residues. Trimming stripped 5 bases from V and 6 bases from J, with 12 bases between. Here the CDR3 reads CASSAWDFDTQYF. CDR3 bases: TGTGCCAGCAGCGCCTGGGACTTCGATACGCAGTATTTT.

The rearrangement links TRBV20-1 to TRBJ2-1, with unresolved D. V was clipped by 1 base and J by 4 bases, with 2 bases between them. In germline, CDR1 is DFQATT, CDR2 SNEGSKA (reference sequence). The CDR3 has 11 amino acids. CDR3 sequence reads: CSARVYNEQFF. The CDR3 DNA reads TGCAGTGCTAGAGTTTACAATGAGCAGTTCTTC.

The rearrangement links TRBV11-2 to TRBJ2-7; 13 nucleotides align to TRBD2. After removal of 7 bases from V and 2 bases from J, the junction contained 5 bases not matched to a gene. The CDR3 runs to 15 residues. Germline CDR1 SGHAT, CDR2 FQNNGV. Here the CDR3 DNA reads TGTGCCAGCACCGGGACTAGCGGGACCCCCTACGAGCAGTACTTC. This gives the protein CASTGTSGTPYEQYF.

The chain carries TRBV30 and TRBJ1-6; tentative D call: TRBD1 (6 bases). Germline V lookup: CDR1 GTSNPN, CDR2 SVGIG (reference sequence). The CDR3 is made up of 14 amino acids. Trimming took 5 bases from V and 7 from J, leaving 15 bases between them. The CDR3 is CAWAGGRQNSPLHF. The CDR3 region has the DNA TGTGCCTGGGCCGGGGGCAGGCAAAATTCACCCCTCCACTTT.

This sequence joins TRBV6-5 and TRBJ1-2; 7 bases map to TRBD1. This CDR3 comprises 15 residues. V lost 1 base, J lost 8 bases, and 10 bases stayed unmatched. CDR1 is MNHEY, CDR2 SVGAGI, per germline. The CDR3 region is CASSYLGQFSSGYTF. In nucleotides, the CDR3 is TGTGCCAGCAGTTACTTGGGACAGTTCTCGTCCGGCTACACCTTC.